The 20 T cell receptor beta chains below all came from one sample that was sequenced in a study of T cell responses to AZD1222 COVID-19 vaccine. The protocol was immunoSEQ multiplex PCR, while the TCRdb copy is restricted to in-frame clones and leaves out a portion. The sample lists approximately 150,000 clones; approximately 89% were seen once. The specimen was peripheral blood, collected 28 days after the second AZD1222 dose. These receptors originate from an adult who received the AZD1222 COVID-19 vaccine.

The CDR3: CASSGDETQYF. The CDR3 nucleotides are TGTGCCAGCAGCGGTGATGAGACCCAGTACTTC. The V gene is TRBV5-6, the J gene TRBJ2-5, with no clear D. With 4 bases removed from V and 5 bases from J, the gap between germline ends came to 6 bases. CDR1 is SGHDT and CDR2 is YYEEEE in the germline V gene. The CDR3 runs to 11 residues.

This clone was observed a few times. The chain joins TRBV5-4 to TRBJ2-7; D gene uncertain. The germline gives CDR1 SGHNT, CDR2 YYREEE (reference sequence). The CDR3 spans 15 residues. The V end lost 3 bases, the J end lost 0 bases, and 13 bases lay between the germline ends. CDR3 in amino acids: CASSSVRATSYEQYF. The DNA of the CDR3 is TGTGCCAGCAGCTCCGTTCGGGCGACCTCCTACGAGCAGTACTTC.

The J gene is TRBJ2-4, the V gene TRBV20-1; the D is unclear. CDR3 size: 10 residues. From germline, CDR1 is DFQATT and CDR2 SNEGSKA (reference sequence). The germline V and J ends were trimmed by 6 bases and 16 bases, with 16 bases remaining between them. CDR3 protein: CSASSEVNYF. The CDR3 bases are TGCAGTGCCTCCTCAGAGGTGAACTACTTC.

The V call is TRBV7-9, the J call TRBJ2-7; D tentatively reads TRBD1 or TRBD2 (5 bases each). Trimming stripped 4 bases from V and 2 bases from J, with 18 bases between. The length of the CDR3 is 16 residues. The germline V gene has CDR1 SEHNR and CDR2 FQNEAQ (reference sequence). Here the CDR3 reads CASSSTDRDPTYEQYF. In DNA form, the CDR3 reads TGTGCCAGCAGCTCGACCGACCGGGACCCCACCTACGAGCAGTACTTC.

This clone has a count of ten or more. This chain's CDR3 is CASSIGTGGSYEQYF. Written as DNA, the CDR3 is TGTGCCAGTAGTATTGGGACAGGGGGTTCCTACGAGCAGTACTTC. V usage is TRBV19 and J usage is TRBJ2-7, with 11 bases identical to TRBD1. The CDR3 is made up of 15 amino acids. Trimming cost V 3 bases and J 1 base; bases outside gene matches: 2. Germline V gene sequence: CDR1 LNHDA, CDR2 SQIVND (reference sequence).

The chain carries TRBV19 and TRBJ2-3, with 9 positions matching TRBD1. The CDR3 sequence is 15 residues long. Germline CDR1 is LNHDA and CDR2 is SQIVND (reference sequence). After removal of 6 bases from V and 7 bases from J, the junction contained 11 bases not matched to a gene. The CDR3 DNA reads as TGTGCCAGTAGCCCCGAGAGGACAGGGGCCAATACGCAGTATTTT. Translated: CASSPERTGANTQYF. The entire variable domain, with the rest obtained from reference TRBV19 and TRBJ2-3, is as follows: DGGITQSPKYLFRKEGQNVTLSCEQNLNHDAMYWYRQDPGQGLRLIYYSQIVNDFQKGDIAEGYSVSREKKESFPLTVTSAQKNPTAFYLCASSPERTGANTQYFGPGTRLTVL.

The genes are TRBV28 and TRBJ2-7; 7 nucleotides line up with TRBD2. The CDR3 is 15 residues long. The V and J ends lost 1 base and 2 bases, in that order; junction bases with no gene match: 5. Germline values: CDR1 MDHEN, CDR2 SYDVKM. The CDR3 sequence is CASSLSASGTYEQYF. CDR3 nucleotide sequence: TGTGCCAGCAGTTTATCGGCTAGCGGTACCTACGAGCAGTACTTC.

CDR3 DNA sequence: TGTGCCAGCAGCCTCGGGATTAATCAGCCCCAGCATTTT. Its translation is CASSLGINQPQHF. The J gene is TRBJ1-5, the V gene TRBV6-5; D is ambiguous. Looked up from germline, CDR1 is MNHEY and CDR2 is SVGAGI. Trimming took off 6 bases at V and 4 bases at J, with 10 bases between the two ends. The CDR3 consists of 13 residues.

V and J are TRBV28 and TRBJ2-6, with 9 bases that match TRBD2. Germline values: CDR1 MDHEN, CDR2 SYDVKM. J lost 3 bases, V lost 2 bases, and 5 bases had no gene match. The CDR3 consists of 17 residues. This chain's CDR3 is CASSLSGGPFGANVLTF. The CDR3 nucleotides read TGTGCCAGCAGTTTAAGCGGGGGGCCTTTTGGGGCCAACGTCCTGACTTTC. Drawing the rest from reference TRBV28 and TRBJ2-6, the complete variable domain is DVKVTQSSRYLVKRTGEKVFLECVQDMDHENMFWYRQDPGLGLRLIYFSYDVKMKEKGDIPEGYSVSREKKERFSLILESASTNQTSMYLCASSLSGGPFGANVLTFGAGSRLTVL.

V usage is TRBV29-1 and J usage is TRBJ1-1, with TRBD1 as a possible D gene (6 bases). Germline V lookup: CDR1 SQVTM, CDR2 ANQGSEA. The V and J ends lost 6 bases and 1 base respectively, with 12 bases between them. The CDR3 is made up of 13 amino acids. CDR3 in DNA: TGCAGCGTAATGGGGGCAGAGAACACTGAAGCTTTCTTT. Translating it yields CSVMGAENTEAFF.

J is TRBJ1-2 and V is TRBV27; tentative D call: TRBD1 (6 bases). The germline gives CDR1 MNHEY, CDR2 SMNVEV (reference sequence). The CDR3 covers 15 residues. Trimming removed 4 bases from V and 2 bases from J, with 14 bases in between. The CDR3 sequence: CASSSNRVANYGYTF. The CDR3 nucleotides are TGTGCCAGCAGTTCTAACAGGGTCGCAAACTATGGCTACACCTTC.

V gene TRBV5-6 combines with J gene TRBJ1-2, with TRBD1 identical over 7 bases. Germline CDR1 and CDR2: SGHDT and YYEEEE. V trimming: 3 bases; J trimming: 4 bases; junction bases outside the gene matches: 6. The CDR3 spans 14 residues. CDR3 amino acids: CASSSTGPPYGYTF. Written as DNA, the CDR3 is TGTGCCAGCAGCTCGACAGGGCCCCCCTATGGCTACACCTTC.

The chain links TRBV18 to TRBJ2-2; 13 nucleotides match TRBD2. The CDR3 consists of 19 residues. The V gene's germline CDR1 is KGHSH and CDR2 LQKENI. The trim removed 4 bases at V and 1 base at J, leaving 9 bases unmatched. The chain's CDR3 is CASSLNPGLAGKNTGELFF. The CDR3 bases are TGTGCCAGCTCACTTAATCCGGGACTAGCGGGGAAGAACACCGGGGAGCTGTTTTTT.

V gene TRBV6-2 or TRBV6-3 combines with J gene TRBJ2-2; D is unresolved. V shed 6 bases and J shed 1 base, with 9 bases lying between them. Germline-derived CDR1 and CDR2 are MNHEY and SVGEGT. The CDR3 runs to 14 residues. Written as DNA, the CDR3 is TGTGCCAGCAGCCTTTCCGAGAACACCGGGGAGCTGTTTTTT. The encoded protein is CASSLSENTGELFF.

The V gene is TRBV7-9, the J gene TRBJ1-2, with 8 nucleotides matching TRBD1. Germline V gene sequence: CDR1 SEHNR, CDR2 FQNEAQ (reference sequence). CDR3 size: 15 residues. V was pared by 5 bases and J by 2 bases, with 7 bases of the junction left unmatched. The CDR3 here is CASSPGTGLNYGYTF. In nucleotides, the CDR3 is TGTGCCAGCAGCCCGGGGACAGGCCTCAACTATGGCTACACCTTC.

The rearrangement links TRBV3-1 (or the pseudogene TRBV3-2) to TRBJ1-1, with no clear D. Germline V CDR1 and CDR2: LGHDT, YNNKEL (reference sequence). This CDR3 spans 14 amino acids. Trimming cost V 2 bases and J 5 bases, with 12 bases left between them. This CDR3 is CASSQIDTGTEAFF. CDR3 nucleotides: TGTGCCAGCAGCCAAATAGACACGGGTACTGAAGCTTTCTTT.

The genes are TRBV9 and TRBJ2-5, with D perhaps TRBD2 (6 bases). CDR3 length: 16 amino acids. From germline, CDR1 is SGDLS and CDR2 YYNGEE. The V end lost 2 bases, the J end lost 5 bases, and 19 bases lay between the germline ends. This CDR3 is CASSVWQGGGVETQYF. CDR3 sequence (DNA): TGTGCCAGCAGCGTTTGGCAGGGAGGCGGGGTCGAGACCCAGTACTTC.

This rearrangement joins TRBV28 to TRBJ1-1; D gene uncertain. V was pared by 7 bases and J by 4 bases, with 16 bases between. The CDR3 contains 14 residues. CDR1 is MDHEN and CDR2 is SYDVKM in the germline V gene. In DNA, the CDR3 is TGTGCCAGCACCCCGGTGAGGAGGAGCACTGAAGCTTTCTTT. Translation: CASTPVRRSTEAFF.

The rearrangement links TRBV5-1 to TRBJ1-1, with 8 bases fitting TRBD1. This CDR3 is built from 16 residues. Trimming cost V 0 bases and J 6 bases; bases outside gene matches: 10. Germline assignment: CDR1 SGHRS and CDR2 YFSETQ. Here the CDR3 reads CASSLGGDRGGAEAFF. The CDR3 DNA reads TGCGCCAGCAGCTTGGGAGGCGACAGGGGTGGGGCTGAAGCTTTCTTT.

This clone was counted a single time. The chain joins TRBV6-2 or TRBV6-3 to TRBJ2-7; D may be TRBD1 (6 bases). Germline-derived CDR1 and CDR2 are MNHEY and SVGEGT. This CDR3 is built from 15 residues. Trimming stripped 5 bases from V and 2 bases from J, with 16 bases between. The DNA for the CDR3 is TGTGCCAGCAGTACCTCCAGGGGCTGGACCTACGAGCAGTACTTC. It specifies CASSTSRGWTYEQYF.